A single sample is the source of the 27 T cell receptor beta chains below, sequenced in a study of early T cells in non-severe SARS-CoV-2 infection. TCRdb re-called the 5' RACE reads through MiXCR, storing one row per CDR3 protein. The sample holds under 70,000 distinct CDR3 sequences; around 6% are singletons and the top ten take 6.8%. Material: whole blood. Receptors were obtained from an adult who was a healthcare worker with PCR-confirmed SARS-CoV-2 infection or an uninfected control (not recorded which).

This clonotype turned up a few times. The CDR3 loop reads CASSLGDRGPKGTEAFF. The CDR3 nucleotides read TGTGCCAGCAGTTTAGGGGACAGGGGCCCGAAGGGCACTGAAGCTTTCTTT. The rearrangement uses TRBV12-3 or TRBV12-4 and TRBJ1-1, with 10 positions matching TRBD1. The CDR3 length is 17 residues. Trimming removed 1 base from V and 4 bases from J; junction bases left unmatched: 9.

This clonotype was counted only a few times. The rearrangement uses TRBV7-9 and TRBJ2-7; D is ambiguous. This CDR3 is built from 15 residues. The V gene's germline CDR1 is SEHNR and CDR2 FQNEAQ (reference sequence). Trimming cost V 1 base and J 2 bases, with 12 bases left between them. The CDR3 sequence: CASSLDNWTPYEQYF. CDR3 nucleotides: TGTGCCAGCAGCTTAGATAACTGGACGCCCTACGAGCAGTACTTC.

This clonotype was counted ten times or more. J is TRBJ2-3 and V is TRBV6-2 or TRBV6-3; D unclear. Per the germline V gene, CDR1 is MNHEY and CDR2 is SVGEGT. V shed 5 bases and J shed 5 bases, with 11 bases lying between them. The CDR3 has 13 residues. The CDR3 loop is CASSIRTVDTQYF. The CDR3 coding sequence is TGTGCCAGCAGTATTCGGACCGTAGATACGCAGTATTTT.

Concerning this clonotype: A much larger clone differs from this one at a single base, so this may be a read error. The rearrangement uses TRBV12-3 or TRBV12-4 and TRBJ1-1, with D uncertain. The CDR3 runs to 15 residues. The CDR3 protein is CASSPRGRGNTDAFF. CDR3 sequence (DNA): TGTGCCAGCAGTCCCCGGGGTCGAGGGAACACTGACGCTTTCTTT.

Many counts were recorded for this clonotype. The rearrangement joins TRBV10-2 to TRBJ2-5; TRBD2 matches at 9 bases. The CDR3 covers 13 residues. Germline lookup yields CDR1 WSHSY and CDR2 SAAADI. Losses at the gene ends were 7 bases for V and 5 bases for J; bases not matched to a gene: 5. This chain's CDR3 is CASTGTSKETQYF. The CDR3 DNA sequence: TGCGCCAGCACCGGGACTAGCAAGGAGACCCAGTACTTC.

This clonotype has only a few counts. The chain is built from TRBV7-2 and TRBJ1-5; TRBD1 aligns across 8 bases. Looked up from germline, CDR1 is SGHTA and CDR2 is FQGNSA. The CDR3 has 14 residues. V was pared by 5 bases and J by 5 bases, with 5 bases of the junction left unmatched. CDR3 residues: CASSPSTGDQPQHF. The CDR3 DNA reads as TGTGCCAGCAGCCCATCGACAGGGGATCAGCCCCAGCATTTT.

This clonotype was seen repeatedly, ten times or more. This chain joins TRBV12-3 or TRBV12-4 and TRBJ2-1; 7 bases map to TRBD2. This CDR3 is built from 13 residues. The ends lost 5 bases at V and 10 bases at J; junction bases unmatched: 8. The CDR3 is CASSRDYPGEQFF. The CDR3, as DNA: TGTGCCAGCAGTCGGGACTACCCGGGGGAGCAGTTCTTC.

CDR3 DNA: TGTGCCAGCAGTCCCCGACAGGGCCCCGAAGCTTTCTTT. Residues: CASSPRQGPEAFF. The rearrangement joins TRBV27 to TRBJ1-1, with TRBD1 matching over 7 bases. Losses at the gene ends were 5 bases for V and 8 bases for J; bases not matched to a gene: 8. Germline V gene data show CDR1 as MNHEY and CDR2 as SMNVEV (reference sequence). The CDR3 loop spans 13 amino acids.

This clonotype appeared many times. V usage is TRBV29-1 and J usage is TRBJ2-4, with a tentative D call TRBD1 (5 bases). Deletions cut 7 bases from V and 1 base from J, with 8 bases between. The CDR3 is made up of 12 amino acids. Germline V gene data show CDR1 as SQVTM and CDR2 as ANQGSEA. CDR3 in amino acids: CSGGRAKNIQYF. In DNA form, the CDR3 reads TGCAGCGGGGGCCGGGCCAAAAACATTCAGTACTTC.

In this sample, this clonotype turned up many times. V and J are TRBV20-1 and TRBJ1-2, with 9 bases matching TRBD1. The CDR3 covers 14 residues. CDR1 DFQATT and CDR2 SNEGSKA come from the germline V gene (reference sequence). Trimming cost V 5 bases and J 4 bases; bases outside gene matches: 8. Here the CDR3 reads CSALRQGESYGYTF. The DNA for the CDR3 is TGCAGTGCTTTAAGACAGGGGGAATCCTATGGCTACACCTTC.

This clonotype was recorded at least ten times. The gene calls are TRBV20-1 and TRBJ1-2; no clear D. CDR1 is DFQATT, CDR2 SNEGSKA, per germline (reference sequence). V lost 0 bases and J lost 2, with 10 bases in between. This CDR3 region has 14 residues. CDR3 nucleotides: TGCAGTGCTAGAGATACGCAGGAAAACTATGGCTACACCTTC. Protein: CSARDTQENYGYTF.

This clonotype was picked up many times. V is TRBV3-1 and J is TRBJ2-1; no definite D call. V was clipped by 3 bases and J by 9 bases, with 9 bases between them. This CDR3 comprises 12 residues. Germline CDR1 is LGHDT and CDR2 is YNNKEL (reference sequence). This CDR3 is CASSQAGSEQFF. For the CDR3, the DNA is TGTGCCAGCAGCCAGGCTGGTAGTGAGCAGTTCTTC.

This clonotype has ten or more counts. This chain uses TRBV12-3 or TRBV12-4 with TRBJ1-4; 7 bases are shared with TRBD1. This CDR3 contains 14 residues. The V segment lost 6 bases and the J segment 6 bases; nucleotides outside the gene matches: 7. CDR3 DNA sequence: TGTGCCAGCAGCTACCGACAGGGCCATGAAAAACTGTTTTTT. Translated, it gives CASSYRQGHEKLFF.

Ten or more counts support this clonotype. The rearrangement links TRBV7-6 to TRBJ2-1; 11 bases are shared with TRBD2. The CDR3 runs 19 residues. Germline lookup yields CDR1 SGHVS and CDR2 FNYEAQ. V shed 4 bases, J shed 4 bases, and the junction held 15 bases outside the gene matches. The CDR3 region is CASSSLAGEHQTDYNEQFF. The CDR3 DNA is TGTGCCAGCAGCTCACTAGCGGGGGAACACCAGACTGATTACAATGAGCAGTTCTTC.

To note about this clonotype: A much larger clone lies one base from this, so it may be a read error. This chain joins TRBV12-3 or TRBV12-4 and TRBJ1-1; unclear D gene. The CDR3 has 14 amino acids. The CDR3 loop reads CVSQSNGRGTEAFF. Here the CDR3 DNA reads TGTGTCAGCCAATCCAACGGTCGAGGCACTGAAGCTTTCTTT.

The CDR3, as DNA: TGTGCCAGCAGTGAGACTAGCGGGCGTTACACAGATACGCAGTATTTT. It specifies CASSETSGRYTDTQYF. The gene calls are TRBV2 and TRBJ2-3; 10 positions match TRBD2. Losses at the gene ends were 3 bases for V and 2 bases for J; bases not matched to a gene: 5. Germline loops: CDR1 SNHLY, CDR2 FYNNEI. The CDR3 consists of 16 residues.

This clonotype was detected many times. The rearrangement uses TRBV28 and TRBJ1-2; possibly TRBD1 for D (5 bases). This CDR3 spans 12 amino acids. V was trimmed by 7 bases and J by 11 bases, leaving 17 bases between them. Germline V gene data show CDR1 as MDHEN and CDR2 as SYDVKM. CDR3 nucleotide sequence: TGTGCCAGCATTGGGACGCTATCTGGGTACACCTTC. Translated, it gives CASIGTLSGYTF.

In this sample, this clonotype turned up many times. The gene calls are TRBV20-1 and TRBJ1-5; D is unclear. Germline values: CDR1 DFQATT, CDR2 SNEGSKA (reference sequence). V dropped 6 bases and J dropped 4 bases, with 10 bases sitting between them. CDR3 size: 12 residues. This CDR3 is CSAPIPNQPQHF. Written as DNA, the CDR3 is TGCAGTGCACCCATTCCAAATCAGCCCCAGCATTTT.

The V gene is TRBV7-2, the J gene TRBJ2-3; the D is unclear. The ends were cut back, 1 base at V and 2 bases at J, with 10 bases in the middle. Per the germline V gene, CDR1 is SGHTA and CDR2 is FQGNSA. CDR3 size: 15 residues. The CDR3 coding sequence is TGTGCCAGCAGCTTAGTGGGGTTATCCACAGATACGCAGTATTTT. Protein product: CASSLVGLSTDTQYF.

This clonotype was picked up many times. The chain links TRBV2 to TRBJ1-1; D call uncertain. Trimming stripped 7 bases from V and 5 bases from J, with 11 bases between. Germline lookup yields CDR1 SNHLY and CDR2 FYNNEI. This CDR3 is built from 12 residues. The CDR3 spells CASMRFVTEAFF. CDR3 nucleotides: TGTGCCAGCATGAGATTTGTGACTGAAGCTTTCTTT.

This clonotype was recorded at least ten times. This chain joins TRBV5-6 and TRBJ2-5; 8 bases agree with TRBD1. CDR1 is SGHDT and CDR2 is YYEEEE in the germline V gene. The CDR3 extends over 15 amino acids. J gave up 3 bases and V 0 bases, and 4 bases lay outside the gene matches. The DNA of the CDR3 is TGTGCCAGCAGCTTGGGGACAGGGTACGAAGAGACCCAGTACTTC. This encodes CASSLGTGYEETQYF.

For this clonotype: Given a much more abundant clone one base away, this may be a read error. The gene calls are TRBV6-6 and TRBJ2-7; D may correspond to TRBD1 or TRBD2 (5 bases each). This CDR3 comprises 13 residues. CDR1 and CDR2 from the germline V gene are MNHNY and SVGAGI (reference sequence). Trimming stripped 9 bases from V and 3 bases from J, with 15 bases between. The CDR3 DNA reads TGTGCCAGTTTAGGGACCTTCCTCTACGAGCAGTACTTC. This sequence encodes CASLGTFLYEQYF.

This clonotype was seen more than once but under ten times. This chain links TRBV5-1 with TRBJ2-7; D gene uncertain. Germline V gene sequence: CDR1 SGHRS, CDR2 YFSETQ. V was shortened by 2 bases and J by 0 bases, with 12 bases between the two germline ends. The CDR3 loop spans 15 amino acids. CDR3 DNA: TGCGCCAGCAGCTTAGTAAGCGAGAGCTCCTACGAGCAGTACTTC. Amino acids: CASSLVSESSYEQYF.

Ten or more counts support this clonotype. The chain couples TRBV5-1 to TRBJ1-1, with D perhaps matching TRBD1 (6 bases). Trimming took off 0 bases at V and 11 bases at J, with 14 bases between the two ends. The CDR3 length is 13 residues. From germline, CDR1 is SGHRS and CDR2 YFSETQ. In nucleotides, the CDR3 is TGCGCCAGCAGCTTGGACCGGGGGCTAGAGGCTTTCTTT. Translation: CASSLDRGLEAFF.

There are many counts of this clonotype. The rearrangement links TRBV4-1 to TRBJ1-3; D is perhaps TRBD1 (5 bases). V was pared by 1 base and J by 8 bases, with 12 bases between. This CDR3 comprises 14 residues. Germline lookup yields CDR1 MGHRA and CDR2 YSYEKL. This CDR3 reads CASSQGTTGDTIYF. As DNA, the CDR3 is TGCGCCAGCAGCCAAGGGACAACGGGCGACACCATATATTTT.

At least ten counts were recorded for this clonotype. The rearrangement joins TRBV12-3 or TRBV12-4 to TRBJ2-2; D may be TRBD2 (5 bases). The length of the CDR3 is 12 residues. V was cut by 3 bases and J by 7 bases, with 6 bases left in between. For the CDR3, the DNA is TGTGCCAGCAGTTTCAGCGGCGGGGAGCTGTTTTTT. Protein sequence: CASSFSGGELFF.

This clonotype was found many times. This sequence joins TRBV12-3 or TRBV12-4 and TRBJ2-1; D is unclear. The V end lost 3 bases, the J end lost 8 bases, and 14 bases lay between the germline ends. There are 14 residues in the CDR3. CDR3 protein: CASSFGRESDEQFF. The CDR3 DNA reads as TGTGCCAGCAGTTTCGGTAGGGAAAGTGATGAGCAGTTCTTC.